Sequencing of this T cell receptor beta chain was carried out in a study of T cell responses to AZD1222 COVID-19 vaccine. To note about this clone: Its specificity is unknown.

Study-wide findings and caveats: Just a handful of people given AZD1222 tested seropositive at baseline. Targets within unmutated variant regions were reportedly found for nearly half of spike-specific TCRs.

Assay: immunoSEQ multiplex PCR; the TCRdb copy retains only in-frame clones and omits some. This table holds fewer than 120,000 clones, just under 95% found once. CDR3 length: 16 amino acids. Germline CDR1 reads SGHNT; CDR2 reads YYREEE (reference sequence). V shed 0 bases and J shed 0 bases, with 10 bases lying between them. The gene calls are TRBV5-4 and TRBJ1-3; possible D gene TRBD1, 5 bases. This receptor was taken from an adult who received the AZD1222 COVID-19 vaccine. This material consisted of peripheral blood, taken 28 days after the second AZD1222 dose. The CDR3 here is CASSLGQLSSGNTIYF. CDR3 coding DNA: TGTGCCAGCAGCTTGGGACAGCTGAGCTCTGGAAACACCATATATTTT.